These 4 T cell receptor beta chains originate from one sample sequenced in a study of cytomegalovirus exposure and HLA in healthy donors. The study ran its PCR with 60 Vbeta and 13 Jbeta primers. Assay used: immunoSEQ multiplex PCR; TCRdb lists only in-frame clones, some missing. The data show more than 130,000 clones, with 80% seen just once and about 6.8% held by the top ten. Sequenced material: PBMCs. These receptors originate from a man aged 40-50 years in good health and CMV-seropositive.

This chain links TRBV6-6 with TRBJ1-5; D unresolved. Per the germline V gene, CDR1 is MNHNY and CDR2 is SVGAGI (reference sequence). Trimming pared 2 bases from V and 5 bases from J, leaving 7 bases between. The CDR3 length is 13 residues. In DNA form, the CDR3 reads TGTGCCAGCAGTTACCTCCGTGATCAGCCCCAGCATTTT. Its protein product is CASSYLRDQPQHF.

The V and J genes are TRBV7-9 and TRBJ1-1; no firm D call. The CDR3 contains 13 residues. V lost 2 bases to trimming and J lost 8 bases, with 12 bases between them. CDR1 and CDR2 (germline): SEHNR, FQNEAQ (reference sequence). This chain's CDR3 is CASSLKMGGEAFF. CDR3 nucleotide sequence: TGTGCCAGCAGCTTAAAGATGGGAGGGGAAGCTTTCTTT. The full variable domain, its missing parts supplied by reference TRBV7-9 and TRBJ1-1, is DTGVSQNPRHKITKRGQNVTFRCDPISEHNRLYWYRQTLGQGPEFLTYFQNEAQLEKSRLLSDRFSAERPKGSFSTLEIQRTEQGDSAMYLCASSLKMGGEAFFGQGTRLTVV.

Notes on this clone: One end of the junction fails to match germline, which may point to a read error. V usage is TRBV7-7 and J usage is TRBJ2-5; tentative D call: TRBD1 (6 bases). Germline lookup yields CDR1 SSHAT and CDR2 FNYEAQ (reference sequence). The CDR3 sequence is 15 residues long. CDR3 loop: CASSPTARDTETQYF. The CDR3 DNA follows: TGTGCTAGCAGCCCTACCGCCCGGGACACAGAGACCCAGTACTTC.

This clone has just a few counts. This rearrangement joins TRBV18 to TRBJ1-1; TRBD1 matches at 9 bases. After removal of 5 bases from V and 6 bases from J, the junction contained 10 bases not matched to a gene. The CDR3 has 15 amino acids. CDR1 KGHSH and CDR2 LQKENI come from the germline V gene. The CDR3 region is CASSSRTGVKSEAFF. CDR3 nucleotides: TGTGCCAGCTCATCTCGGACAGGGGTAAAATCTGAAGCTTTCTTT.